One and the same sample provided the 28 T cell receptor beta chains below, sequenced in a study of T cell clonality in common variable immunodeficiency (dated by TCRdb to 2014 to 2015). Here is what the overall study found, with its caveats: Fewer deletions and N-nucleotide insertions were reportedly observed in CVID TCRbeta sequences, and highly modified clones with 13 or more V deletions were reportedly absent from CVID TCRbeta sequences.

The method was the immunoSEQ multiplex PCR assay. TCRdb limited this immuneACCESS table to in-frame rearrangements with V and J called. A share of clones is missing; checked studies link under half to unresolved V genes, and the rest is unexplained. With 25,000 to 30,000 clones recorded, this sample contains no clone counted only once. 2.5% to 3.5% of the sample goes to the ten largest clones. Their specific antigens are unknown. The sample consisted of peripheral blood mononuclear cells. These receptors originate from a human donor with common variable immunodeficiency.

This clone was recorded many times. The read ends 3 residues before the CDR3 terminus; that terminus is restored from the germline J gene. The chain is built from TRBV20-1 and TRBJ2-7; D is perhaps TRBD2 (6 bases). The germline V gene encodes CDR1 DFQATT and CDR2 SNEGSKA (reference sequence). This CDR3 spans 12 amino acids. The ends were cut back, 4 bases at V and 6 bases at J, with 13 bases in the middle. CDR3 bases read: TGCAGTGCTACTTCGGAGGGCTCCGAG. Amino acid sequence: CSATSEGSE. Given in full, the CDR3 is CSATSEGSEQYF.

This clone was seen repeatedly, ten times or more. The CDR3 end lies 3 residues beyond the end of the read and is filled in from the germline J gene. V is TRBV29-1 and J is TRBJ1-2; a weak D match, TRBD1 (5 bases). The CDR3 length is 12 residues. Trimming took 6 bases from V and 4 from J, leaving 12 bases between them. The germline V gene has CDR1 SQVTM and CDR2 ANQGSEA. The covered CDR3 bases are TGCAGCGTGGCGGGGGGTCTCTATGGC. This sequence encodes CSVAGGLYG. Given in full, the CDR3 is CSVAGGLYGYTF.

Regarding this clone: The CDR3 end falls 3 residues outside the read, so it is completed with the germline J gene. The chain joins TRBV6-1 to TRBJ1-4; D is unclear. The CDR3 contains 12 residues. With 6 bases removed from V and 6 bases from J, the gap between germline ends came to 8 bases. Germline-derived CDR1 and CDR2 are MNHNS and SASEGT. The CDR3 bases that were read are TGTGCCAGCAGAGAACGGGATGAAAAA. Its translation: CASRERDEK. The CDR3 reads in full as CASRERDEKLFF.

In this sample, this clone turned up a few times. The CDR3 extends 3 residues past the end of the read, so its final part is completed from the germline J gene. The chain links TRBV18 to TRBJ2-4; the D gene is possibly TRBD1 (6 bases). CDR3 size: 15 residues. CDR1 KGHSH and CDR2 LQKENI come from the germline V gene. The CDR3 DNA, read in part, is TGTGCCAGCTCACCACCGAGGCCACAGGGTACTATT. Encoded protein: CASSPPRPQGTI. In full, the CDR3 reads CASSPPRPQGTIQYF.

Notes on this clone: With the read ending 3 residues before the CDR3 end, the germline J gene is used to fill in that end. J is TRBJ1-1 and V is TRBV7-2; 9 nucleotides align to TRBD1. This CDR3 comprises 13 residues. The germline CDR1 and CDR2 sequences are SGHTA and FQGNSA. CDR3 residues: CASSLAPGTGAFF. CDR3 DNA, as far as it was read: TGTGCCAGCAGCTTAGCGCCCGGGACAGGG.

This clone was found many times. The read ends 3 residues early relative to the CDR3; the germline J gene fills the gap. The chain links TRBV20-1 to TRBJ1-1; D uncertain. Germline lookup yields CDR1 DFQATT and CDR2 SNEGSKA (reference sequence). This CDR3 region has 12 residues. Trimming pared 3 bases from V and 1 base from J, leaving 6 bases between. CDR3 DNA (partial): TGCAGTGCTAGTCGACAGAACACTGAA. It specifies CSASRQNTE. The entire CDR3 protein reads CSASRQNTEAFF.

By sample share, this clone is medium-sized (0.01 to 0.1%). The read comes to an end 3 residues before the CDR3 does, leaving the germline J gene to fill in the end. The J gene is TRBJ1-2, the V gene TRBV7-9; D may be TRBD1 (6 bases). CDR1 and CDR2 from the germline V gene are SEHNR and FQNEAQ (reference sequence). Trimming took off 6 bases at V and 7 bases at J, with 18 bases between the two ends. The CDR3 has 14 amino acids. This chain's CDR3 is CASSPRQAGAGYTF. CDR3 bases read: TGTGCCAGCAGTCCTCGGCAGGCAGGGGCTGGC.

This clone has at least ten counts. The CDR3 is cut off 3 residues early in the read; its end comes from the germline J gene. This sequence joins TRBV27 and TRBJ1-2; D remains ambiguous. The germline gives CDR1 MNHEY, CDR2 SMNVEV (reference sequence). This CDR3 is 14 amino acids long. The CDR3 sequence: CASSPSSRGGGYTF. The part of the CDR3 DNA that was read is TGTGCCAGCAGTCCTTCGAGCCGCGGTGGAGGC.

Of note for this clone: The read is 3 residues too short to cover the CDR3 end, so that end is filled in from the germline J gene. The rearrangement links TRBV6-4 to TRBJ1-2; TRBD1 matches 10 bases. The CDR3 runs to 14 residues. CDR1 is MRHNA and CDR2 is SNTAGT in the germline V gene. CDR3 DNA, as far as it was read: TGTGCCAGCAGACCGGGACAGGGGTCGGGCGGC. Translating gives CASRPGQGSGG. The full CDR3 is CASRPGQGSGGYTF.

Incomplete CDR3 DNA: TGTGCCAGCAGTGAAATCCAACTGAGCTCCTACGAG. Amino acid sequence: CASSEIQLSSYE. In full, the CDR3 reads CASSEIQLSSYEQYF. V and J are TRBV2 and TRBJ2-7; D remains unclear. Read coverage stops 3 residues before the CDR3 terminus; the germline J gene supplies the remainder. V was shortened by 2 bases and J by 0 bases, with 11 bases between the two germline ends. Per the germline V gene, CDR1 is SNHLY and CDR2 is FYNNEI. The CDR3 spans 15 residues.

This clone has more than one count but fewer than ten. Read data end 3 residues before the CDR3 end; the end is taken from the germline J gene. The rearrangement links TRBV7-8 to TRBJ2-7; 7 bases match TRBD1. The CDR3 length is 15 residues. Germline-derived CDR1 and CDR2 are SGHVS and FQNEAQ. With 4 bases clipped from V and 5 bases from J, the junction kept 11 bases outside the gene matches. The CDR3 protein is CASSSQPGQIDEQYF. The CDR3 bases that were read are TGTGCCAGCAGCTCCCAACCGGGACAGATAGACGAG. The full variable domain, completed using reference TRBV7-8 and TRBJ2-7, is GAGVSQSPRYKVAKRGQDVALRCDPISGHVSLFWYQQALGQGPEFLTYFQNEAQLDKSGLPSDRFFAERPEGSVSTLKIQRTQQEDSAVYLCASSSQPGQIDEQYFGPGTRLTVT.

This clone was seen ten or more times. The observed sequence ends 3 residues before the CDR3 terminus, with the missing tail filled in from the germline J gene. The chain carries TRBV18 and TRBJ2-5; D ambiguous. CDR1 and CDR2 (germline): KGHSH, LQKENI. V lost 8 bases and J 6 bases, leaving 19 bases between the germline ends. The CDR3 extends over 14 amino acids. The sequenced CDR3 bases are TGTGCCAGCCGCACGTCATATCAGGTGCAGACC. As protein: CASRTSYQVQT. The entire CDR3 protein reads CASRTSYQVQTQYF.

With respect to this clone: Sequencing ends 3 residues short of the CDR3 end; the germline J gene provides the rest. The rearrangement joins TRBV7-9 to TRBJ2-3; D possibly corresponds to TRBD1 (5 bases). The V end lost 4 bases, the J end lost 2 bases, and 7 bases lay between the germline ends. The CDR3 sequence is 13 residues long. Germline V CDR1 and CDR2: SEHNR, FQNEAQ (reference sequence). The CDR3 sequence: CASSSDITDTQYF. The DNA read from the CDR3 is TGTGCCAGCAGCTCGGACATCACAGATACG.

There are a few counts of this clone. The read falls 3 residues short of the CDR3 end, and the missing part is taken from the germline J gene. This chain connects TRBV20-1 to TRBJ2-7; 8 bases match TRBD2. CDR1 and CDR2 from the germline V gene are DFQATT and SNEGSKA (reference sequence). The V and J ends lost 5 bases and 5 bases, in that order; junction bases with no gene match: 14. This CDR3 has 15 residues. CDR3 DNA, as far as it was read: TGCAGTGCTCCCCCGGCGACGGGGGGGAGGAACGAG. Translation: CSAPPATGGRNE. The CDR3 reads in full as CSAPPATGGRNEQYF.

A remark on this clone: The read ends 3 residues shy of where the CDR3 ends; the end is completed using the germline J gene. The genes are TRBV6-4 and TRBJ2-1; 10 nucleotides line up with TRBD2. Looked up from germline, CDR1 is MRHNA and CDR2 is SNTAGT. J lost 6 bases, V lost 3 bases, and 8 bases had no gene match. This CDR3 spans 16 amino acids. The CDR3 sequence is CASSDRGLASVNEQFF. The covered CDR3 bases are TGTGCCAGCAGTGATAGGGGACTAGCGAGTGTCAATGAG.

Details on this clone: The CDR3 extends 3 residues past the end of the read, so its final part is completed from the germline J gene. The J gene is TRBJ1-4, the V gene TRBV2; 9 bases align to TRBD1. Germline trimming cut 5 bases from V and 9 bases from J; bases unmatched to any gene: 13. The length of the CDR3 is 16 residues. Germline lookup yields CDR1 SNHLY and CDR2 FYNNEI. This chain's CDR3 is CASSITGGLEGQKLFF. The sequenced part of the CDR3 DNA is TGTGCCAGCAGTATTACAGGGGGCCTGGAAGGGCAAAAA.

This clone was counted a few times. The CDR3 end lies 3 residues beyond the end of the read and is filled in from the germline J gene. The rearrangement joins TRBV7-2 to TRBJ2-1; 10 bases map to TRBD2. The germline gives CDR1 SGHTA, CDR2 FQGNSA. The CDR3 loop spans 15 amino acids. V lost 8 bases and J lost 8; bases outside the gene matches: 12. The CDR3 is CASVQRGGRFHEQFF. Incomplete CDR3 DNA: TGTGCCAGCGTCCAGCGGGGGGGCAGGTTCCATGAG.

This clone was observed at least ten times. The CDR3 end lies 3 residues beyond the end of the read and is filled in from the germline J gene. The genes are TRBV12-3 or TRBV12-4 and TRBJ2-7; D is uncertain. The CDR3 loop spans 14 amino acids. Trimming removed 6 bases from V and 1 base from J, with 13 bases in between. The DNA read from the CDR3 is TGTGCCAGCAGCCTCGAGGCGGTTTCCTACGAG. Amino acids: CASSLEAVSYE. The full CDR3 sequence reads CASSLEAVSYEQYF.

This clone has ten or more counts. The sequence runs out 3 residues before the end of the CDR3; the remainder is reconstructed from the germline J gene. This chain links TRBV15 with TRBJ2-7; 7 bases fit TRBD2. CDR1 and CDR2 (germline): LNHNV, YYDKDF (reference sequence). The CDR3 is 14 amino acids. Losses at the gene ends were 0 bases for V and 1 base for J; bases not matched to a gene: 0. CDR3 region: CATSRDSGSYEQYF. The DNA read from the CDR3 is TGTGCCACCAGCAGAGATAGCGGGTCCTACGAG.

Points on this clone: The read is 3 residues too short to cover the CDR3 end, so that end is filled in from the germline J gene. The genes are TRBV18 and TRBJ2-1; a weak D match, TRBD2 (6 bases). The germline V and J ends were trimmed by 5 bases and 5 bases, with 16 bases remaining between them. The CDR3 contains 15 residues. Germline V gives CDR1 KGHSH, CDR2 LQKENI. The CDR3: CASSSGLNLNNEQFF. Partial CDR3 DNA: TGTGCCAGCTCATCGGGACTGAACCTTAACAATGAG.

A note on this clone: The observed sequence ends 3 residues before the CDR3 terminus, with the missing tail filled in from the germline J gene. The rearrangement links TRBV7-3 to TRBJ2-3; D perhaps matches TRBD1 (6 bases). V lost 4 bases, J lost 0 bases, and 11 bases lay in between. Germline CDR1 reads SGHTA; CDR2 reads FQGTGA. This CDR3 has 15 amino acids. Partial CDR3 DNA: TGTGCCAGCAGCTACACAGGGACCAGCACAGATACG. Amino acid sequence: CASSYTGTSTDT. The full CDR3 is CASSYTGTSTDTQYF.

This clone was seen many times. Coverage ceases 3 residues before the CDR3 finishes, and the germline J gene fills in the end. The chain recombines TRBV29-1 with TRBJ2-4, with D perhaps assigned TRBD1 or TRBD2 (5 bases each). The germline V and J ends were trimmed by 2 bases and 7 bases, with 18 bases remaining between them. Germline-derived CDR1 and CDR2 are SQVTM and ANQGSEA. This CDR3 is 15 amino acids long. Partial CDR3 DNA: TGCAGCGTTGAACAGATCGGACATGAGGGGAACATT. Residues: CSVEQIGHEGNI. The full CDR3 protein reads CSVEQIGHEGNIQYF.

This clone was counted at least ten times. The observed sequence ends 3 residues before the CDR3 terminus, with the missing tail filled in from the germline J gene. V and J are TRBV5-1 and TRBJ1-2; TRBD1 matches 8 bases. Germline V lookup: CDR1 SGHRS, CDR2 YFSETQ. There are 16 residues in the CDR3. V shed 0 bases and J 5 bases; nucleotides not matched to a gene: 9. This CDR3 is CASSLDDRGGIYGYTF. Partial CDR3 DNA: TGCGCCAGCAGCTTGGATGACAGGGGCGGCATTTATGGC.

CDR3 amino acids: CASSWAGENTEAFF. The sequenced part of the CDR3 DNA is TGTGCCAGCAGCTGGGCGGGGGAGAACACTGAA. This chain uses TRBV7-9 with TRBJ1-1; D is perhaps TRBD1 (5 bases). The read ends 3 residues before the CDR3 terminus; that terminus is restored from the germline J gene. The CDR3 runs to 14 residues. V gave up 4 bases and J gave up 1 base, with 10 bases separating them. Germline V lookup: CDR1 SEHNR, CDR2 FQNEAQ (reference sequence). The complete variable domain, with remaining parts taken from reference TRBV7-9 and TRBJ1-1, reads DTGVSQNPRHKITKRGQNVTFRCDPISEHNRLYWYRQTLGQGPEFLTYFQNEAQLEKSRLLSDRFSAERPKGSFSTLEIQRTEQGDSAMYLCASSWAGENTEAFFGQGTRLTVV.

This clone was detected only a few times. The read gets to within 3 residues of the CDR3 end, and the germline J gene fills in the rest. The chain combines TRBV7-8 with TRBJ1-5; D is uncertain. V was cut by 5 bases and J by 0 bases, with 11 bases left in between. The CDR3 length is 15 residues. Per the germline V gene, CDR1 is SGHVS and CDR2 is FQNEAQ. CDR3 sequence: CASSANGYSNQPQHF. CDR3 DNA (partial): TGTGCCAGCAGCGCGAACGGTTATAGCAATCAGCCC. Based on the CDR3 plus reference TRBV7-8 and TRBJ1-5, the full variable domain is GAGVSQSPRYKVAKRGQDVALRCDPISGHVSLFWYQQALGQGPEFLTYFQNEAQLDKSGLPSDRFFAERPEGSVSTLKIQRTQQEDSAVYLCASSANGYSNQPQHFGDGTRLSIL.

This clone was seen only a few times. The read terminates 3 residues ahead of where the CDR3 ends, so the germline J gene completes it. The chain carries TRBV7-3 and TRBJ1-5, with D maybe TRBD1 (6 bases). Trimming stripped 11 bases from V and 4 bases from J, with 21 bases between. Germline assignment: CDR1 SGHTA and CDR2 FQGTGA. This CDR3 spans 15 amino acids. The CDR3 loop is CAHGGAPIVNQPQHF. Incomplete CDR3 DNA: TGTGCCCACGGGGGGGCCCCCATCGTAAATCAGCCC.

The CDR3 DNA, read in part, is TGTGCCAGCTCACTAACCGGACAGGGGGCCCACACTGAA. Translating gives CASSLTGQGAHTE. The CDR3 as a whole reads CASSLTGQGAHTEAFF. The V and J genes are TRBV18 and TRBJ1-1; 11 nucleotides match TRBD1. The CDR3 goes on 3 residues after the read ends, and that part is filled in from the germline J gene. The germline V gene encodes CDR1 KGHSH and CDR2 LQKENI. The CDR3 consists of 16 residues. V lost 4 bases and J lost 3; bases outside the gene matches: 7.

This clone was recorded at least ten times. The read ends 3 residues early relative to the CDR3; the germline J gene fills the gap. The genes are TRBV7-9 and TRBJ1-6; 7 nucleotides line up with TRBD1. Germline V gene lookup returns CDR1 SEHNR and CDR2 FQNEAQ (reference sequence). This CDR3 is built from 15 residues. With 1 base clipped from V and 7 bases from J, the junction kept 4 bases outside the gene matches. The CDR3: CASSLGTGSNSPLHF. The part of the CDR3 DNA that was read is TGTGCCAGCAGCTTAGGGACAGGTAGCAATTCACCC.